The present T cell receptor (beta chain) was sequenced within a study of blood T cell repertoires in COVID-19. Study overall: Sites in the United States, Italy and Spain provided acute and convalescent COVID-19 samples. From T cells, B-cell-depleted T cells, or PBMCs came the material, which was cDNA or gDNA.

Within 2 weeks of study entry, exposed participants had contacted a PCR-confirmed or clinician-diagnosed COVID-19 case. Sequenced by immunoSEQ multiplex PCR; TCRdb stores in-frame clones only, minus some. The sample lists about 200,000 clones; roughly 80% were seen once. The sequenced sample consisted of PBMCs or T cells enriched from blood (not recorded which). The TCR was taken from a woman between 45 and 60 years old who had been exposed to COVID-19.

The CDR3 nucleotides are TGTGCCAGCCAGAACAGGGGCACTGAAGCTTTCTTT. Translated, it gives CASQNRGTEAFF. The chain combines TRBV11-2 with TRBJ1-1; 7 bases line up with TRBD1. Germline CDR1 SGHAT, CDR2 FQNNGV. The junction had 4 bases not matched to a gene; V was cut back by 8 bases and J by 4 bases. The CDR3 extends over 12 amino acids. The whole variable domain, remainder taken from reference TRBV11-2 and TRBJ1-1, is EAGVAQSPRYKIIEKRQSVAFWCNPISGHATLYWYQQILGQGPKLLIQFQNNGVVDDSQLPKDRFSAERLKGVDSTLKIQPAKLEDSAVYLCASQNRGTEAFFGQGTRLTVV.